Following are 27 T cell receptor beta chains from one sample sequenced in a study of shared clonotypes between healthy human individuals. Profiled with immunoSEQ multiplex PCR; TCRdb holds only in-frame clones, not every one. This sample has some 1.5 million clones; 95% to 99% occur once, and the top ten carry roughly 0.45%. Material for sequencing was naive CD4+ T cells sorted from blood. Subset in this sample: CD45RA+ positively selected. The receptors stem from a man aged 25 to 40 in good health.

The chain links TRBV11-2 to TRBJ2-3; no reliable D call. This CDR3 region has 16 residues. V gave up 1 base and J gave up 2 bases, with 13 bases separating them. Germline V gene data show CDR1 as SGHAT and CDR2 as FQNNGV. The CDR3 here is CASSLGSVGSTDTQYF. CDR3 coding DNA: TGTGCCAGCAGCTTAGGATCGGTCGGGTCCACAGATACGCAGTATTTT.

The chain has TRBV29-1 and TRBJ2-7, with TRBD1 matching 7 bases. The germline CDR1 and CDR2 sequences are SQVTM and ANQGSEA. The CDR3 is made up of 14 amino acids. The ends lost 4 bases at V and 0 bases at J; junction bases unmatched: 6. The CDR3 protein is CSVGEPGGSYEQYF. The DNA for the CDR3 is TGCAGCGTTGGAGAACCAGGGGGCTCCTACGAGCAGTACTTC.

The rearrangement uses TRBV5-4 and TRBJ1-2; TRBD1 might be the D (5 bases). Per germline, CDR1 SGHNT and CDR2 YYREEE (reference sequence). The CDR3 loop spans 15 amino acids. Trimming pared 2 bases from V and 4 bases from J, leaving 15 bases between. The CDR3 coding sequence is TGTGCCAGCAGCTTCCCGGGGAGGGACCTCTATGGCTACACCTTC. Translation gives CASSFPGRDLYGYTF.

The gene calls are TRBV7-2 and TRBJ1-1; D is perhaps TRBD1 (6 bases). Germline loops: CDR1 SGHTA, CDR2 FQGNSA. The CDR3 loop spans 14 amino acids. V was trimmed by 4 bases and J by 4 bases, leaving 13 bases between them. The CDR3, as DNA: TGTGCCAGCAGCTGGAGAACAGGGTCCACTGAAGCTTTCTTT. Its protein is CASSWRTGSTEAFF.

CDR3 bases: TGTGCCAGTGCCCAGGGCGGCGACAGTCGGGGAAAACTGTTTTTT. Its protein product is CASAQGGDSRGKLFF. The J gene is TRBJ1-4, the V gene TRBV19, with TRBD1 as a possible D gene (5 bases). The CDR3 sequence is 15 residues long. The V gene's germline CDR1 is LNHDA and CDR2 SQIVND (reference sequence). Trimming pared 8 bases from V and 10 bases from J, leaving 23 bases between.

The gene calls are TRBV4-1 and TRBJ1-5; D not certain. Trimming pared 1 base from V and 7 bases from J, leaving 14 bases between. This CDR3 is built from 15 residues. CDR1 is MGHRA, CDR2 YSYEKL, per germline. DNA for the CDR3: TGCGCCAGCAGCCAAGGTACACGTTCAGGACAGCCCCAGCATTTT. Its protein is CASSQGTRSGQPQHF.

The chain combines TRBV2 with TRBJ2-7; TRBD2 agrees at 10 bases. Germline CDR1 reads SNHLY; CDR2 reads FYNNEI. V gave up 6 bases and J gave up 2 bases; unmatched junction bases: 7. CDR3 length equals 15 residues. The CDR3 sequence is CASRTLAGKAYEQYF. For the CDR3, the DNA is TGTGCCAGCAGAACACTAGCGGGAAAGGCCTACGAGCAGTACTTC.

The chain recombines TRBV19 with TRBJ1-1; D is possibly TRBD1 (5 bases). Deletions cut 4 bases from V and 6 bases from J, with 15 bases between. Germline V gene lookup returns CDR1 LNHDA and CDR2 SQIVND (reference sequence). This CDR3 contains 14 residues. CDR3 nucleotide sequence: TGTGCCAGTAGTAGGATCGACAGTAGCCCTGAAGCTTTCTTT. It is translated as CASSRIDSSPEAFF.

The CDR3 sequence is CASSLMPGTYEQYF. Here the CDR3 DNA reads TGCGCCAGCAGCTTGATGCCTGGGACCTACGAGCAGTACTTC. The chain has TRBV5-1 and TRBJ2-7, with D unresolved. In germline, CDR1 is SGHRS, CDR2 YFSETQ. With 1 base removed from V and 2 bases from J, the gap between germline ends came to 10 bases. The CDR3 sequence is 14 residues long.

V and J are TRBV5-4 and TRBJ2-2; a weak D match, TRBD2 (5 bases). The CDR3 is 14 residues long. Germline V gene data show CDR1 as SGHNT and CDR2 as YYREEE (reference sequence). V lost 4 bases to trimming and J lost 2 bases, with 9 bases between them. CDR3 in DNA: TGTGCCAGCAGCCAGGACTTAAACACCGGGGAGCTGTTTTTT. Protein sequence: CASSQDLNTGELFF.

The chain joins TRBV7-9 to TRBJ2-3; 9 bases align to TRBD2. After removal of 1 base from V and 0 bases from J, the junction contained 8 bases not matched to a gene. Germline V lookup: CDR1 SEHNR, CDR2 FQNEAQ (reference sequence). CDR3 length: 18 residues. Here the CDR3 DNA reads TGTGCCAGCAGCTTAGGGATCCAGCGGGAGGTTAGCACAGATACGCAGTATTTT. Protein product: CASSLGIQREVSTDTQYF.

This rearrangement joins TRBV6-5 to TRBJ2-1; D ambiguous. Trimming left V 0 bases short and J 2 bases short, with 8 bases between. This CDR3 region has 15 residues. Germline V lookup: CDR1 MNHEY, CDR2 SVGAGI. The CDR3 region has the DNA TGTGCCAGCAGTTACTCTATAAGCACCTACAATGAGCAGTTCTTC. Translated: CASSYSISTYNEQFF.

Notes on this clone: This CDR3 is also generated by other DNA sequences in the sample. The rearrangement links TRBV7-2 to TRBJ2-3; D perhaps matches TRBD1 (5 bases). Germline V gene lookup returns CDR1 SGHTA and CDR2 FQGNSA. This CDR3 region has 14 residues. V lost 3 bases, J lost 0 bases, and 7 bases lay in between. CDR3 protein: CASSLGLSTDTQYF. DNA of the CDR3: TGTGCCAGCAGCTTGGGGCTTAGCACAGATACGCAGTATTTT. Supplemented by reference TRBV7-2 and TRBJ2-3, the full variable domain reads GAGVSQSPSNKVTEKGKDVELRCDPISGHTALYWYRQSLGQGLEFLIYFQGNSAPDKSGLPSDRFSAERTGGSVSTLTIQRTQQEDSAVYLCASSLGLSTDTQYFGPGTRLTVL.

J is TRBJ1-2 and V is TRBV28, with 7 bases matching TRBD1. Germline lookup yields CDR1 MDHEN and CDR2 SYDVKM. The V and J ends lost 3 bases and 6 bases, in that order; junction bases with no gene match: 10. CDR3 length: 15 amino acids. The CDR3 nucleotides read TGTGCCAGCAGTTTCCTAGACAGGGCAGAGAATGGCTACACCTTC. Translating it yields CASSFLDRAENGYTF.

The CDR3 nucleotides are TGTGCCAGCAGTCCCCGGCCCGGTCCTCACGAGCAGTACTTC. Its protein product is CASSPRPGPHEQYF. This chain uses TRBV27 with TRBJ2-7; D not resolved. The CDR3 runs 14 residues. Looked up from germline, CDR1 is MNHEY and CDR2 is SMNVEV (reference sequence). V lost 5 bases, J lost 5 bases, and 16 bases lay in between.

The rearrangement joins TRBV6-6 to TRBJ2-1; unclear D gene. The CDR3 has 16 residues. Germline V gene data show CDR1 as MNHNY and CDR2 as SVGAGI (reference sequence). Trimming removed 2 bases from V and 7 bases from J, with 18 bases in between. This CDR3 reads CASSYRSLTTSNEQFF. The CDR3, as DNA: TGTGCCAGCAGTTACCGCTCTCTTACCACGTCGAATGAGCAGTTCTTC.

This chain joins TRBV5-5 and TRBJ1-1, with D perhaps matching TRBD1 (6 bases). CDR3 length: 17 amino acids. The germline CDR1 and CDR2 sequences are SGHKS and YYEKEE (reference sequence). V dropped 1 base and J dropped 6 bases, with 22 bases sitting between them. This chain's CDR3 is CASSLLSGIRGSPEAFF. CDR3 bases: TGTGCCAGCAGCTTGTTAAGTGGGATCAGGGGATCCCCTGAAGCTTTCTTT.

V is TRBV10-3 and J is TRBJ1-2, with TRBD1 identical over 10 bases. The germline CDR1 and CDR2 sequences are ENHRY and SYGVKD. The CDR3 length is 14 residues. V gave up 11 bases and J gave up 7 bases; unmatched junction bases: 13. The CDR3: CAARPGTGEGGYTF. The CDR3 DNA is TGTGCCGCCCGTCCCGGGACAGGGGAGGGTGGCTACACCTTC.

This clone was counted a single time. The J gene is TRBJ2-5, the V gene TRBV10-3; D tentatively fits TRBD1 or TRBD2 (5 bases each). V shed 3 bases and J shed 12 bases, with 14 bases lying between them. The germline V gene has CDR1 ENHRY and CDR2 SYGVKD. This CDR3 has 12 amino acids. The CDR3 sequence is CAISDDRDQEYF. CDR3 sequence (DNA): TGTGCCATCAGTGACGACCGGGACCAAGAGTACTTC.

This clone occurred once. The chain links TRBV7-9 to TRBJ2-3; a possible D gene is TRBD1 (5 bases). The germline V and J ends were trimmed by 6 bases and 3 bases, with 19 bases remaining between them. The germline V gene has CDR1 SEHNR and CDR2 FQNEAQ (reference sequence). The CDR3 is made up of 16 amino acids. The DNA of the CDR3 is TGTGCCAGCAGAACAGGTCCAAGGCCCAGGACAGATACGCAGTATTTT. Translating gives CASRTGPRPRTDTQYF.

Notes on this clone: Within the sample, other DNA sequences also encode this same CDR3. The rearrangement uses TRBV5-1 and TRBJ1-4; D uncertain. Germline assignment: CDR1 SGHRS and CDR2 YFSETQ. CDR3 length equals 13 residues. V was cut by 1 base and J by 5 bases, with 6 bases left in between. The CDR3 sequence: CASSLTGNEKLFF. Here the CDR3 DNA reads TGCGCCAGCAGCTTGACGGGGAATGAAAAACTGTTTTTT.

Turning to this clone: The sample carries other DNA sequences with the same CDR3. This chain links TRBV5-1 with TRBJ2-1; possibly TRBD1 or TRBD2 for D (5 bases each). Trimming cost V 0 bases and J 10 bases, with 8 bases left between them. CDR1 is SGHRS and CDR2 is YFSETQ in the germline V gene. CDR3 length equals 12 residues. CDR3 region: CASSLGGPEQFF. The CDR3 coding sequence is TGCGCCAGCAGCTTGGGGGGACCAGAGCAGTTCTTC.

This chain joins TRBV7-2 and TRBJ1-1; a possible D gene is TRBD1 (5 bases). V dropped 1 base and J dropped 7 bases, with 7 bases sitting between them. Per germline, CDR1 SGHTA and CDR2 FQGNSA. This CDR3 has 12 amino acids. The CDR3 sequence: CASSLGRGEAFF. The CDR3 DNA follows: TGTGCCAGCAGCTTAGGAAGGGGTGAAGCTTTCTTT.

The V gene is TRBV7-2, the J gene TRBJ2-7; a weak D match, TRBD2 (7 bases). Germline loops: CDR1 SGHTA, CDR2 FQGNSA. This CDR3 spans 15 amino acids. Trimming cost V 4 bases and J 2 bases, with 15 bases left between them. The CDR3 spells CASSSEGGEAYEQYF. The CDR3 DNA reads TGTGCCAGCAGCTCAGAAGGGGGGGAAGCCTACGAGCAGTACTTC.

The chain combines TRBV5-1 with TRBJ1-1; 8 positions agree with TRBD1. Unmatched junction bases numbered 12, after V lost 4 bases and J lost 1 base. CDR1 and CDR2 (germline): SGHRS, YFSETQ. This CDR3 is 17 amino acids long. The chain's CDR3 is CASSHVLQGVGNTEAFF. CDR3 sequence (DNA): TGCGCCAGCAGCCATGTTTTACAGGGGGTTGGGAACACTGAAGCTTTCTTT.

Notes on this clone: The sample carries other DNA sequences with the same CDR3. This chain uses TRBV18 with TRBJ1-5; D is unresolved. The CDR3 is 12 amino acids. The V and J ends lost 0 bases and 6 bases respectively, with 3 bases between them. Germline V gene lookup returns CDR1 KGHSH and CDR2 LQKENI. The CDR3 here is CASSPPGQPQHF. As DNA, the CDR3 is TGTGCCAGCTCACCACCGGGTCAGCCCCAGCATTTT.

The J gene is TRBJ2-5, the V gene TRBV25-1, with D perhaps TRBD1 (5 bases). V was clipped by 4 bases and J by 2 bases, with 11 bases between them. Germline V lookup: CDR1 MGHDK, CDR2 SYGVNS. CDR3 length: 14 residues. The CDR3 spells CASSARQIQETQYF. The CDR3 DNA is TGTGCCAGCAGTGCGCGACAGATTCAAGAGACCCAGTACTTC.